These 6 T cell receptor beta chains came from one sample sequenced in a study of T-cell reconstitution after alpha-beta-depleted transplantation in children. Unique molecular identifiers were incorporated into the prepared TCRbeta library. TCRdb reprocessed the PCR reads via MiXCR and lists one record per CDR3 protein. The sample yields 530,000 or so distinct CDR3 sequences, over 20% seen once. The source material was PBMCs, sampled before TCRalphabeta/CD19-depleted stem cell transplant. The receptor source for this set is a boy less than two years old with Wiskott-Aldrich syndrome, due to receive a stem cell transplant.

V and J are TRBV3-1 and TRBJ1-1; D uncertain. The germline V gene has CDR1 LGHDT and CDR2 YNNKEL (reference sequence). Trimming removed 2 bases at V and 1 base at J, with 8 bases between. The CDR3 is made up of 14 amino acids. CDR3 nucleotides: TGTGCCAGCAGCCAATCTCACGGGAACACTGAAGCTTTCTTT. Its translation: CASSQSHGNTEAFF.

This clonotype was seen only once. The chain combines TRBV29-1 with TRBJ2-3; D is unclear. Trimming removed 2 bases at V and 0 bases at J, with 3 bases between. Germline V gives CDR1 SQVTM, CDR2 ANQGSEA. The CDR3 is made up of 12 amino acids. The CDR3 DNA reads as TGCAGCGTTGAACCTAGCACAGATACGCAGTATTTT. It translates to CSVEPSTDTQYF.

V usage is TRBV4-1 and J usage is TRBJ1-2, with D uncertain. The CDR3 contains 13 residues. Germline CDR1 MGHRA, CDR2 YSYEKL. Deletions cut 0 bases from V and 1 base from J, with 3 bases between. The CDR3 DNA is TGCGCCAGCAGCCAAGAGGGTAACTATGGCTACACCTTC. As protein: CASSQEGNYGYTF.

This clonotype appeared a few times. The chain combines TRBV12-3 or TRBV12-4 with TRBJ2-1, with D perhaps matching TRBD2 (5 bases). Trimming removed 5 bases at V and 3 bases at J, with 11 bases between. There are 14 residues in the CDR3. CDR3 nucleotides: TGTGCCAGCAGTCCCGCGAGGGACTACAATGAGCAGTTCTTC. This translates into CASSPARDYNEQFF.

In this sample, this clonotype turned up a few times. This chain links TRBV7-7 with TRBJ2-5, with D maybe TRBD1 (5 bases). With 2 bases removed from V and 5 bases from J, the gap between germline ends came to 15 bases. CDR3 length equals 15 residues. Germline V gene lookup returns CDR1 SSHAT and CDR2 FNYEAQ (reference sequence). The CDR3 loop is CASSLNKGRPETQYF. The CDR3 nucleotides read TGTGCCAGCAGCTTAAACAAGGGGCGTCCGGAGACCCAGTACTTC. Full variable domain (missing parts from reference TRBV7-7 and TRBJ2-5): GAGVSQSPRYKVTKRGQDVTLRCDPISSHATLYWYQQALGQGPEFLTYFNYEAQPDKSGLPSDRFSAERPEGSISTLTIQRTEQRDSAMYRCASSLNKGRPETQYFGPGTRLLVL.

This chain joins TRBV6-5 and TRBJ2-7, with a weak D call TRBD1 (5 bases). V lost 0 bases and J lost 6, with 15 bases in between. CDR1 is MNHEY, CDR2 SVGAGI, per germline. There are 15 residues in the CDR3. For the CDR3, the DNA is TGTGCCAGCAGTTACTCTGGGCAGGGAAACGGCGAGCAGTACTTC. Amino acids: CASSYSGQGNGEQYF.